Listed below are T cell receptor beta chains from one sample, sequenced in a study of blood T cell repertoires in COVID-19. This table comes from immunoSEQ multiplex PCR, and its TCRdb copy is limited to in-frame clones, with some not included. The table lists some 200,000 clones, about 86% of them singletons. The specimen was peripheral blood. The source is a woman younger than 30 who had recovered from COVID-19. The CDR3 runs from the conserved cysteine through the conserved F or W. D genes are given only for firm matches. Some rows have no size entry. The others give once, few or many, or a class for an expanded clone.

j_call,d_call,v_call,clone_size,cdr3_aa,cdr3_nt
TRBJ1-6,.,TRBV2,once,CASKYRVDSPLHF,TGTGCCAGCAAGTACAGGGTTGATTCACCCCTCCACTTT
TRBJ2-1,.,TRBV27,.,CASSISDAGVHYNEQFF,TGTGCCAGCAGCATCTCGGACGCAGGGGTCCATTACAATGAGCAGTTCTTC
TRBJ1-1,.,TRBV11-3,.,CASSLEGGEAFF,TGTGCCAGCAGCTTAGAGGGGGGGGAAGCTTTCTTT
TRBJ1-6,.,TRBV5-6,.,CASSFLNHYNSPLHF,TGTGCCAGCAGCTTCCTAAACCATTATAATTCACCCCTCCACTTT
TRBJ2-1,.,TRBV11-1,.,CASSFRTGEQFF,TGTGCCAGCAGCTTTAGAACGGGTGAGCAGTTCTTC
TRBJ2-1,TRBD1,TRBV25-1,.,CASRAAGGYEQFF,TGTGCCAGCAGAGCAGCAGGGGGTTATGAGCAGTTCTTC
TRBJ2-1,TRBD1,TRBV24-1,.,CATSDKTGEYNEQFF,TGTGCCACCAGTGATAAGACAGGGGAATACAATGAGCAGTTCTTC
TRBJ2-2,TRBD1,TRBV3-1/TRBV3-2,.,CASSHRRGGDTGELFF,TGTGCCAGCAGCCACCGTCGAGGGGGCGACACCGGGGAGCTGTTTTTT
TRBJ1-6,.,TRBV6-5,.,CASSSLSSPLHF,TGTGCCAGCAGTTCCTTGAGTTCACCCCTCCACTTT
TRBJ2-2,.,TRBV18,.,CASSWTPSNTGELFF,TGTGCCAGCTCATGGACACCATCGAACACCGGGGAGCTGTTTTTT
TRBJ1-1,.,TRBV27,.,CASSFAGQTNTEAFF,TGTGCCAGCAGTTTCGCGGGCCAGACGAACACTGAAGCTTTCTTT
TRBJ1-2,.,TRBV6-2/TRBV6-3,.,CASSLADYGYTF,TGTGCCAGCAGTTTAGCGGATTATGGCTACACCTTC
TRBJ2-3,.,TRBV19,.,CASTPRDGGTDTQYF,TGTGCCAGTACCCCACGTGACGGGGGCACAGATACGCAGTATTTT
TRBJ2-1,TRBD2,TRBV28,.,CASSSSGLAGAYNEQFF,TGTGCCAGCAGTTCATCGGGACTAGCGGGAGCTTACAATGAGCAGTTCTTC
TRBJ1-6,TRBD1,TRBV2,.,CASSVGQGGYSPLHF,TGTGCCAGCAGTGTAGGACAGGGGGGATATTCACCCCTCCACTTT
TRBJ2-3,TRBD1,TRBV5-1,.,CASSLGNSRGTDTQYF,TGCGCCAGCAGCTTGGGAAATAGCAGGGGGACAGATACGCAGTATTTT
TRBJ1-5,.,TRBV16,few,CASSQSGEGNQPQHF,TGTGCCAGCAGCCAATCTGGGGAGGGGAATCAGCCCCAGCATTTT
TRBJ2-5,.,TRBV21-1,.,CASSNTVFQETQYF,TGTGCCAGCAGCAATACAGTATTCCAAGAGACCCAGTACTTC
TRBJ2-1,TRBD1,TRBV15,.,CATSRGQGRDEQFF,TGTGCCACCAGCAGAGGACAGGGTCGAGATGAGCAGTTCTTC
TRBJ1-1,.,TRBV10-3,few,CAISESRGTEAFF,TGTGCCATCAGTGAGTCGAGAGGAACTGAAGCTTTCTTT
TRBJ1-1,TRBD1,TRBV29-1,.,CSVEGDREGMNTEAFF,TGCAGCGTTGAAGGGGACAGGGAGGGGATGAACACTGAAGCTTTCTTT
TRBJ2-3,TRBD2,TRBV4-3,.,CASSQAGGSTDTQYF,TGCGCCAGCAGCCAAGCGGGGGGTTCCACAGATACGCAGTATTTT
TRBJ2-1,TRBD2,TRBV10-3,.,CAIRGLAGYNEQFF,TGTGCCATCAGAGGACTAGCGGGATACAATGAGCAGTTCTTC
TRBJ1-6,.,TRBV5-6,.,CASSRGRDDTPLHF,TGTGCCAGCAGCAGGGGCAGGGATGATACACCCCTCCACTTT
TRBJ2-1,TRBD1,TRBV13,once,CASAVRGDRGYNEQFF,TGTGCCAGCGCCGTCAGGGGGGACAGGGGGTACAATGAGCAGTTCTTC
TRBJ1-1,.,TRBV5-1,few,CASSAGPVSTEAFF,TGCGCCAGCAGCGCGGGACCGGTGAGCACTGAAGCTTTCTTT
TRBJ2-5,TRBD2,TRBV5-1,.,CASSRGLAGGPKTQYF,TGCGCCAGCAGCAGAGGACTAGCGGGGGGGCCGAAGACCCAGTACTTC
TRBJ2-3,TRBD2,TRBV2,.,CASSGRGGGTDTQYF,TGTGCCAGCAGTGGGCGCGGGGGGGGCACAGATACGCAGTATTTT
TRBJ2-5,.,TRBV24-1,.,CATSYQETQYF,TGTGCCACCAGCTACCAAGAGACCCAGTACTTC
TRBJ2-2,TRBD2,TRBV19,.,CASSPLAANTGELFF,TGTGCCAGTAGTCCCCTAGCGGCGAACACCGGGGAGCTGTTTTTT
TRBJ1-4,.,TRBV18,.,CASGTSSTNEKLFF,TGTGCCAGCGGGACTTCGTCAACTAATGAAAAACTGTTTTTT
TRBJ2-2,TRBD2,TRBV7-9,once,CASSFGTSGPGELFF,TGTGCCAGCAGCTTCGGGACTAGCGGCCCCGGGGAGCTGTTTTTT
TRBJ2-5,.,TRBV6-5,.,CASSYGAAETQYF,TGTGCCAGCAGTTACGGGGCGGCAGAGACCCAGTACTTC
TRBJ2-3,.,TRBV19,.,CASSINPGLTLTDTQYF,TGTGCCAGTAGTATTAACCCCGGACTCACCCTCACAGATACGCAGTATTTT
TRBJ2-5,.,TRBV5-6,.,CASSLDLQETQYF,TGTGCCAGCAGCTTGGACTTACAAGAGACCCAGTACTTC
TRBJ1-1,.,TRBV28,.,CASSYPRGEAFF,TGTGCCAGCAGTTACCCCAGGGGTGAAGCTTTCTTT
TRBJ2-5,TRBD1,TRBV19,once,CASSGTGGSETQYF,TGTGCCAGTTCCGGGACAGGTGGTTCGGAGACCCAGTACTTC
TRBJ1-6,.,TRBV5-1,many,CASTRGGNSPLHF,TGCGCCAGTACCCGGGGAGGAAATTCACCCCTCCACTTT
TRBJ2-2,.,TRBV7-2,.,CASSLWWTDLNTGELFF,TGTGCCAGCAGCTTATGGTGGACAGACTTAAACACCGGGGAGCTGTTTTTT
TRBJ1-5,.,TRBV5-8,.,CASSLVLTGTINQPQHF,TGTGCCAGCAGCTTGGTCCTGACAGGCACGATCAATCAGCCCCAGCATTTT
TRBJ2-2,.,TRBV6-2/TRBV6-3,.,CASSYGIEGNTGELFF,TGTGCCAGCAGTTACGGAATAGAGGGGAACACCGGGGAGCTGTTTTTT
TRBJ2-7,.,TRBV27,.,CASSSAGSYEQYF,TGTGCCAGCAGTTCGGCAGGATCCTACGAGCAGTACTTC
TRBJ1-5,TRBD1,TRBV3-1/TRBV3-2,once,CASRDRARQPQHF,TGTGCCAGCCGAGACAGGGCACGACAGCCCCAGCATTTT
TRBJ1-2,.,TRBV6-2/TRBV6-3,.,CASSTGKTEGGYTF,TGTGCCAGCAGTACCGGGAAAACAGAAGGCGGCTACACCTTC
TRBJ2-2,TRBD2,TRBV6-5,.,CASSYYGLGGTGELFF,TGTGCCAGCAGTTACTACGGACTAGGTGGGACCGGGGAGCTGTTTTTT
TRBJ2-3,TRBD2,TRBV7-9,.,CASSLELAATDTQYF,TGTGCCAGCAGCTTAGAGCTAGCGGCCACAGATACGCAGTATTTT
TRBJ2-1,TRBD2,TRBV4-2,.,CASSQGSGGRNEQFF,TGTGCCAGCAGCCAAGGGTCGGGGGGGCGAAATGAGCAGTTCTTC
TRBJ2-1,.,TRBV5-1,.,CASSLAPGDNEQFF,TGCGCCAGCAGCTTGGCCCCGGGTGATAATGAGCAGTTCTTC
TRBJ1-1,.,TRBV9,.,CASKGEGVTTEAFF,TGTGCCAGCAAGGGTGAGGGGGTAACGACTGAAGCTTTCTTT
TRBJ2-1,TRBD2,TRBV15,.,CATSTIAGLNEQFF,TGTGCCACCAGCACCATAGCGGGGCTAAATGAGCAGTTCTTC